This T cell receptor (beta chain) was captured in a study of cytomegalovirus exposure and HLA in healthy donors. Notes on the study in general: Many donors shared some public TCRs, even though most TCR sequences were rare. Reportedly, cytomegalovirus status was diagnosed with high sensitivity and specificity.

As for this clone: The target antigen is unknown.

J gave up 2 bases and V 1 base, and 9 bases lay outside the gene matches. Per germline, CDR1 KGHSH and CDR2 LQKENI. The CDR3 covers 17 residues. Sequencing was performed with immunoSEQ multiplex PCR; in TCRdb, only in-frame clones are kept and a portion is missing. The table has some 170,000 clones, just under 85% seen once. It was the approximately 120-subject validation cohort, separate from the roughly 700-subject first cohort, to which the donors belonged. The sample consisted of PBMCs. This TCR was recovered from a man aged 25 to 40 in good health and CMV-seropositive. The chain uses TRBV18 and TRBJ1-2, with 8 bases matching TRBD1. CDR3 nucleotide sequence: TGTGCCAGCTCACCACAACCCCGGGACAGGCGAAACTATGGCTACACCTTC. This codes for CASSPQPRDRRNYGYTF.